Below are 23 T cell receptor beta chains sequenced from a single sample in a study of cytomegalovirus exposure and HLA in healthy donors. This PCR relied on a set of 60 Vbeta primers and 13 Jbeta primers. Libraries were prepared by immunoSEQ multiplex PCR; TCRdb keeps only in-frame clonotypes and omits some of them. The table includes roughly 97,000 clones, 78% detected once. Sequencing was performed on PBMCs. The receptors were gathered from a woman in her thirties or forties in good health and CMV-seronegative.

This chain links TRBV19 with TRBJ2-1; the D gene is possibly TRBD2 (5 bases). Trimming shortened V by 7 bases and J by 8 bases, and 24 bases separated the two germline ends. The CDR3 length is 16 residues. CDR1 and CDR2 from the germline V gene are LNHDA and SQIVND (reference sequence). CDR3 sequence (DNA): TGTGCCAGTAAGGAGCGGACCACCTCCTACAACTATGAGCAGTTCTTC. Translated: CASKERTTSYNYEQFF.

Concerning this clone: At one end, the junction sequence differs from germline, possibly due to a read error. The chain has TRBV15 and TRBJ2-7, with 12 bases fitting TRBD2. Germline V lookup: CDR1 LNHNV, CDR2 YYDKDF (reference sequence). The CDR3 totals 19 residues. The CDR3 here is CATSPPPSGRGSGSYEQCF. In nucleotides, the CDR3 is TGTGCCACCAGCCCCCCCCCTAGCGGGAGGGGATCGGGCTCCTACGAGCAGTGCTTC.

The CDR3 loop reads CASSAPGQGTEAFF. The CDR3 nucleotides are TGTGCCAGCAGTGCTCCGGGACAGGGAACTGAAGCTTTCTTT. J is TRBJ1-1 and V is TRBV6-1; 9 positions agree with TRBD1. With 4 bases clipped from V and 5 bases from J, the junction kept 5 bases outside the gene matches. Per the germline V gene, CDR1 is MNHNS and CDR2 is SASEGT. The CDR3 runs to 14 residues.

The gene calls are TRBV30 and TRBJ1-1; TRBD1 might be the D (5 bases). Trimming took 3 bases from V and 6 from J, leaving 17 bases between them. This CDR3 spans 14 amino acids. Germline lookup yields CDR1 GTSNPN and CDR2 SVGIG (reference sequence). This CDR3 reads CAWRAAGVRAEAFF. Written as DNA, the CDR3 is TGTGCCTGGAGGGCCGCGGGGGTGAGGGCTGAAGCTTTCTTT.

This chain joins TRBV7-9 and TRBJ2-7; possibly TRBD1 for D (6 bases). This CDR3 is built from 13 residues. The V end lost 5 bases, the J end lost 3 bases, and 11 bases lay between the germline ends. From germline, CDR1 is SEHNR and CDR2 FQNEAQ (reference sequence). For the CDR3, the DNA is TGTGCCAGCAGCCCGAAGGACAGCTACGAGCAGTACTTC. It yields the protein CASSPKDSYEQYF.

This clone was seen a few times. Written as DNA, the CDR3 is TGTGCCAGCAGGGGGGACACTGGGAACACCGGGGAGCTGTTTTTT. This encodes CASRGDTGNTGELFF. The chain couples TRBV9 to TRBJ2-2; the D gene is possibly TRBD1 (6 bases). The germline gives CDR1 SGDLS, CDR2 YYNGEE. The CDR3 totals 15 residues. V was shortened by 5 bases and J by 1 base, with 12 bases between the two germline ends.

V is TRBV4-1 and J is TRBJ2-7, with TRBD2 as a possible D gene (5 bases). CDR3 length: 16 residues. The germline V gene has CDR1 MGHRA and CDR2 YSYEKL. Deletions cut 0 bases from V and 2 bases from J, with 14 bases between. The CDR3 is CASSQEEVGYAYEQYF. CDR3 DNA: TGCGCCAGCAGCCAAGAGGAGGTGGGGTACGCCTACGAGCAGTACTTC.

DNA for the CDR3: TGTGCCAGCTCACCTCCACGTGGCAGTAACTATGGCTACACCTTC. It translates to CASSPPRGSNYGYTF. The V gene is TRBV18, the J gene TRBJ1-2, with D unclear. Germline V gene sequence: CDR1 KGHSH, CDR2 LQKENI. CDR3 length: 15 amino acids. V gave up 3 bases and J gave up 1 base, with 12 bases separating them.

V is TRBV19 and J is TRBJ2-1, with TRBD1 as a possible D gene (6 bases). The V gene's germline CDR1 is LNHDA and CDR2 SQIVND (reference sequence). The V end lost 2 bases, the J end lost 1 base, and 18 bases lay between the germline ends. The CDR3 consists of 18 residues. CDR3 loop: CASSIRGFGGRSYNEQFF. The CDR3 coding sequence is TGTGCCAGTAGTATAAGGGGGTTTGGCGGGCGTTCCTACAATGAGCAGTTCTTC.

This sequence joins TRBV27 and TRBJ1-3; 7 positions agree with TRBD1. Germline assignment: CDR1 MNHEY and CDR2 SMNVEV (reference sequence). This CDR3 comprises 16 residues. Unmatched junction bases numbered 6, after V lost 0 bases and J lost 4 bases. DNA for the CDR3: TGTGCCAGCAGTTTATCGCCCGGGACAGTAGGAAACACCATATATTTT. The encoded protein is CASSLSPGTVGNTIYF.

CDR3 sequence: CASSPGAARGSNEQFF. The CDR3, as DNA: TGTGCCAGCTCACCAGGAGCGGCTAGAGGGTCGAATGAGCAGTTCTTC. This chain links TRBV18 with TRBJ2-1; D may be TRBD2 (5 bases). The CDR3 sequence is 16 residues long. Germline V gene sequence: CDR1 KGHSH, CDR2 LQKENI. The V end was cut by 2 bases, the J end by 7 bases, with 18 bases between. Complete variable domain (other parts from reference TRBV18 and TRBJ2-1): NAGVMQNPRHLVRRRGQEARLRCSPMKGHSHVYWYRQLPEEGLKFMVYLQKENIIDESGMPKERFSAEFPKEGPSILRIQQVVRGDSAAYFCASSPGAARGSNEQFFGPGTRLTVL.

The rearrangement uses TRBV5-1 and TRBJ2-2; a weak D match, TRBD2 (6 bases). Germline CDR1 SGHRS, CDR2 YFSETQ. The CDR3 length is 15 residues. With 1 base removed from V and 5 bases from J, the gap between germline ends came to 12 bases. CDR3 sequence (DNA): TGCGCCAGCAGCTTGATTGGCGGGGATACCGGGGAGCTGTTTTTT. Translated, it gives CASSLIGGDTGELFF.

In DNA, the CDR3 is TGTGCCAGCAGCTTTTGGCCAGGTGGGACAGGGAGACCCGGGGAGCTGTTTTTT. It codes for CASSFWPGGTGRPGELFF. This chain connects TRBV5-6 to TRBJ2-2; 9 bases fit TRBD1. V shed 2 bases and J 6 bases; nucleotides not matched to a gene: 14. Germline V gives CDR1 SGHDT, CDR2 YYEEEE. This CDR3 is 18 amino acids long.

The chain combines TRBV27 with TRBJ1-1; a possible D gene is TRBD1 (5 bases). This CDR3 is 15 amino acids long. From germline, CDR1 is MNHEY and CDR2 SMNVEV (reference sequence). Trimming took 5 bases from V and 1 from J, leaving 14 bases between them. The CDR3 bases are TGTGCCAGCAGTGGAGCAGGGTTTGGGAACACTGAAGCTTTCTTT. Its translation is CASSGAGFGNTEAFF.

J is TRBJ2-3 and V is TRBV7-9; 10 nucleotides align to TRBD2. Losses at the gene ends were 3 bases for V and 3 bases for J; bases not matched to a gene: 9. The CDR3 is 17 amino acids. CDR1 and CDR2 from the germline V gene are SEHNR and FQNEAQ (reference sequence). The CDR3 protein is CASSLPAGAGGTDTQYF. The DNA of the CDR3 is TGTGCCAGCAGCTTGCCCGCGGGAGCGGGAGGGACAGATACGCAGTATTTT.

The CDR3 here is CASSPRPGDTQYF. Here the CDR3 DNA reads TGTGCCAGCTCACCAAGACCGGGTGATACGCAGTATTTT. The chain has TRBV18 and TRBJ2-3, with unresolved D. V was pared by 2 bases and J by 6 bases, with 9 bases between. Germline V lookup: CDR1 KGHSH, CDR2 LQKENI. The length of the CDR3 is 13 residues.

The chain employs TRBV21-1 and TRBJ1-4; the table assigns TRBD1, which was not confirmed against the DNA. TRBV21-1 is marked as a pseudogene. This CDR3 spans 13 amino acids. CDR3 amino acids: CASPSGTNEKLFF. For the CDR3, the DNA is TGTGCCAGCCCCAGTGGAACTAATGAAAAACTGTTTTTT.

This clone was seen once. The CDR3: CAWSPDRGYGYTF. The CDR3 coding sequence is TGTGCCTGGAGCCCTGACAGGGGTTATGGCTACACCTTC. The chain employs TRBV30 and TRBJ1-2, with 8 positions matching TRBD1. Germline trimming cut 3 bases from V and 5 bases from J; bases unmatched to any gene: 5. The CDR3 length is 13 residues. Germline V gives CDR1 GTSNPN, CDR2 SVGIG (reference sequence).

V is TRBV28 and J is TRBJ2-1; 7 nucleotides match TRBD2. Germline loops: CDR1 MDHEN, CDR2 SYDVKM. The CDR3 runs 18 residues. The ends lost 2 bases at V and 0 bases at J; junction bases unmatched: 10. The CDR3 is CASSLIEGLPSSYNEQFF. Written as DNA, the CDR3 is TGTGCCAGCAGTTTAATTGAGGGACTACCGAGCTCCTACAATGAGCAGTTCTTC.

The chain employs TRBV6-5 and TRBJ2-2; possible D gene TRBD1, 6 bases. Germline-derived CDR1 and CDR2 are MNHEY and SVGAGI. Trimming cost V 3 bases and J 4 bases, with 15 bases left between them. CDR3 size: 16 residues. CDR3 region: CASSYLLPGVTGELFF. CDR3 bases: TGTGCCAGCAGTTATCTACTCCCAGGGGTCACCGGGGAGCTGTTTTTT.

Comment on this clone: At one boundary the junction diverges from the germline segment, which might be a read error. Other DNA sequences from this sample encode an identical CDR3 as well. This chain uses TRBV7-8 with TRBJ1-1; D remains unclear. The CDR3 runs to 14 residues. The germline V gene encodes CDR1 SGHVS and CDR2 FQNEAQ. This CDR3 is CASTPGRRVPEAFF. The CDR3 nucleotides are TGTGCCAGCACCCCTGGCAGGAGGGTCCCTGAAGCGTTCTTT.

A single count supports this clone. The chain combines TRBV7-2 with TRBJ1-2, with 9 bases aligning to TRBD1. V lost 0 bases, J lost 5 bases, and 7 bases stayed unmatched. Germline loops: CDR1 SGHTA, CDR2 FQGNSA. The length of the CDR3 is 16 residues. The CDR3 DNA reads as TGTGCCAGCAGCTTAGCCCACAGGGGGCGAGGGTATGGCTACACCTTC. Protein product: CASSLAHRGRGYGYTF.

Only one count was recorded for this clone. V gene TRBV19 combines with J gene TRBJ2-2, with a weak D call TRBD2 (5 bases). The CDR3 sequence is 12 residues long. V was shortened by 11 bases and J by 0 bases, with 7 bases between the two germline ends. From germline, CDR1 is LNHDA and CDR2 SQIVND (reference sequence). CDR3 protein: CAGGPNTGELFF. The DNA for the CDR3 is TGTGCCGGCGGGCCGAACACCGGGGAGCTGTTTTTT.